A selection of T cell receptor beta chains follows, all from one sample in a study of early T cells in non-severe SARS-CoV-2 infection. TCRdb called the 5' RACE reads again in MiXCR, with one record for every CDR3 protein. Of approximately 70,000 distinct CDR3 sequences in the sample, around 12% were seen once. Sequenced sample: whole blood. These receptors came from an adult who was a healthcare worker with PCR-confirmed SARS-CoV-2 infection or an uninfected control (not recorded which). Both conserved end residues are part of each CDR3. Each record gives: clone size, D gene, V gene, J gene, CDR3 protein, CDR3 DNA. A D gene is named only where the DNA matches it firmly. The size of a clone is reported for some rows only, either as once, few or many, or as a class for expanded clones.

size: many
D: NA
V: TRBV7-2
J: TRBJ1-6
CDR3: CASSLEGASPLHF
DNA: TGTGCCAGCAGCTTAGAAGGGGCGTCACCCCTCCACTTT

size: NA
D: TRBD2
V: TRBV5-1
J: TRBJ2-1
CDR3: CASSPGGGGGSYNEQFF
DNA: TGCGCCAGCAGCCCGGGAGGCGGGGGAGGCTCCTACAATGAGCAGTTCTTC

size: NA
D: NA
V: TRBV5-4
J: TRBJ2-3
CDR3: CASSLDAGAENTQYF
DNA: TGTGCCAGCAGCTTGGATGCGGGGGCCGAAAATACGCAGTATTTT

size: many
D: NA
V: TRBV6-2/TRBV6-3
J: TRBJ1-5
CDR3: CASADPNQPQHF
DNA: TGTGCCAGCGCCGACCCCAATCAGCCCCAGCATTTT

size: once
D: NA
V: TRBV27
J: TRBJ1-2
CDR3: CASSLSLGGAPLYGYTF
DNA: TGTGCCAGCAGTTTATCGTTGGGGGGGGCGCCACTTTATGGCTACACCTTC

size: many
D: NA
V: TRBV9
J: TRBJ2-2
CDR3: CASSVEGLITGELFF
DNA: TGTGCCAGCAGCGTAGAGGGACTGATCACCGGGGAGCTGTTTTTT

size: many
D: TRBD1
V: TRBV7-9
J: TRBJ1-5
CDR3: CASSPQGVGGSNQPQHF
DNA: TGTGCCAGCAGCCCGCAGGGGGTCGGGGGCAGCAATCAGCCCCAGCATTTT

size: NA
D: TRBD2
V: TRBV29-1
J: TRBJ2-1
CDR3: CSVIGTSGTYEQFF
DNA: TGCAGCGTTATCGGGACTAGCGGGACTTATGAGCAGTTCTTC

size: many
D: TRBD1
V: TRBV5-4
J: TRBJ2-1
CDR3: CASSKADRENEQFF
DNA: TGTGCCAGCAGCAAAGCGGACAGGGAGAATGAGCAGTTCTTC

size: few
D: NA
V: TRBV28
J: TRBJ2-7
CDR3: CASRYHSSSYEQYF
DNA: TGTGCCAGCAGGTACCACTCGAGCTCCTACGAGCAGTACTTC

size: many
D: TRBD1
V: TRBV12-3/TRBV12-4
J: TRBJ2-7
CDR3: CASSFITGDYEQYF
DNA: TGTGCCAGCAGTTTTATTACAGGGGATTACGAGCAGTACTTC

size: few
D: TRBD2
V: TRBV11-2
J: TRBJ2-1
CDR3: CASSLQAGSNEQFF
DNA: TGTGCCAGCAGCCTCCAAGCGGGATCCAATGAGCAGTTCTTC

size: many
D: NA
V: TRBV4-3
J: TRBJ2-7
CDR3: CASSQDGTAWHEQYF
DNA: TGCGCCAGCAGCCAAGATGGGACGGCCTGGCACGAGCAGTACTTC

size: many
D: NA
V: TRBV12-3/TRBV12-4
J: TRBJ1-5
CDR3: CASSRTDSNQPQHF
DNA: TGTGCCAGCAGTCGGACAGATAGCAATCAGCCCCAGCATTTT

size: many
D: TRBD2
V: TRBV28
J: TRBJ2-5
CDR3: CASSLTSGRFEETQYF
DNA: TGTGCCAGCAGCCTGACTAGCGGGAGATTTGAAGAGACCCAGTACTTC

size: many
D: TRBD1
V: TRBV5-5
J: TRBJ2-7
CDR3: CASSLGAGQGYYEQYF
DNA: TGTGCCAGCAGCTTGGGAGCGGGACAGGGATACTACGAGCAGTACTTC

size: many
D: TRBD2
V: TRBV7-9
J: TRBJ2-7
CDR3: CASSRTSGNAYEQYF
DNA: TGTGCCAGCAGCAGGACTAGCGGCAATGCCTACGAGCAGTACTTC

size: NA
D: TRBD2
V: TRBV10-2
J: TRBJ2-3
CDR3: CASRPLPGGLAAITDTQYF
DNA: TGCGCCAGCAGACCATTACCCGGGGGACTAGCCGCTATCACAGATACGCAGTATTTT

size: many
D: NA
V: TRBV28
J: TRBJ1-2
CDR3: CASSDTGIYGYTF
DNA: TGTGCCAGCAGCGATACAGGGATCTATGGCTACACCTTC

size: few
D: NA
V: TRBV5-1
J: TRBJ1-1
CDR3: CASSLNDRPGTEAFF
DNA: TGCGCCAGCAGCTTAAATGACAGACCGGGTACTGAAGCTTTCTTT

size: many
D: NA
V: TRBV2
J: TRBJ2-2
CDR3: CATPTANTGELFF
DNA: TGTGCCACCCCTACGGCGAACACCGGGGAGCTGTTTTTT

size: many
D: TRBD1
V: TRBV12-5
J: TRBJ1-2
CDR3: CASGQDRGQGYTF
DNA: TGTGCTAGTGGCCAAGACAGGGGGCAAGGCTACACCTTC

size: many
D: TRBD1
V: TRBV7-9
J: TRBJ2-5
CDR3: CASSIGTDDQETQYF
DNA: TGTGCCAGCAGCATCGGGACAGACGATCAAGAGACCCAGTACTTC

size: many
D: NA
V: TRBV3-1
J: TRBJ1-4
CDR3: CASSQTMNHPTNEKLFF
DNA: TGTGCCAGCAGCCAGACAATGAATCACCCAACTAATGAAAAACTGTTTTTT

size: many
D: NA
V: TRBV10-2
J: TRBJ2-3
CDR3: CASTEAVSTDTQYF
DNA: TGCGCCAGCACAGAAGCGGTTAGCACAGATACGCAGTATTTT

size: few
D: NA
V: TRBV2
J: TRBJ2-2
CDR3: CASSVGKRELFF
DNA: TGTGCCAGCAGTGTGGGAAAGAGGGAGCTGTTTTTT

size: many
D: TRBD2
V: TRBV7-6
J: TRBJ2-1
CDR3: CASSFKAGVYNEQFF
DNA: TGTGCCAGCAGCTTCAAGGCGGGAGTCTACAATGAGCAGTTCTTC

size: many
D: NA
V: TRBV29-1
J: TRBJ2-7
CDR3: CSVGRGYEQYF
DNA: TGCAGCGTCGGACGGGGGTACGAGCAGTACTTC

size: NA
D: NA
V: TRBV6-5
J: TRBJ1-4
CDR3: CASSPSGLNEKLFF
DNA: TGTGCCAGCAGTCCGTCGGGACTAAATGAAAAACTGTTTTTT

size: many
D: NA
V: TRBV5-5
J: TRBJ2-7
CDR3: CASSLEVGSGEQYF
DNA: TGTGCCAGCAGCTTGGAGGTAGGATCGGGCGAGCAGTACTTC

size: many
D: TRBD2
V: TRBV14
J: TRBJ2-1
CDR3: CASSRNSGRVYNEQFF
DNA: TGTGCCAGCAGCAGAAATAGCGGGAGAGTGTATAATGAGCAGTTCTTC

size: many
D: NA
V: TRBV12-5
J: TRBJ2-3
CDR3: CASGLARSTDTQYF
DNA: TGTGCTAGTGGTTTGGCTAGAAGCACAGATACGCAGTATTTT

size: few
D: NA
V: TRBV28
J: TRBJ2-7
CDR3: CASSPSALDEQYF
DNA: TGTGCCAGCAGTCCCTCGGCTCTGGACGAGCAGTACTTC

size: NA
D: NA
V: TRBV27
J: TRBJ1-2
CDR3: CASSFGSSYGYTF
DNA: TGTGCCAGCAGTTTCGGGTCTTCCTATGGCTACACCTTC

size: medium-sized
D: NA
V: TRBV5-1
J: TRBJ1-4
CDR3: CASSYGTKLNEKLFF
DNA: TGCGCCAGCAGCTACGGAACAAAGCTTAATGAAAAACTGTTTTTT

size: NA
D: NA
V: TRBV7-2
J: TRBJ1-1
CDR3: CASKGFGGTRVFF
DNA: TGTGCCAGCAAGGGATTTGGGGGGACCCGAGTTTTCTTT

size: once
D: TRBD1
V: TRBV6-2/TRBV6-3
J: TRBJ2-7
CDR3: CASSYSQDRAYEQYF
DNA: TGTGCCAGCAGTTACTCCCAGGACAGGGCCTACGAGCAGTACTTC

size: NA
D: TRBD1
V: TRBV28
J: TRBJ1-2
CDR3: CASSQGQAPANYGYTF
DNA: TGTGCCAGCAGTCAAGGACAGGCACCAGCTAACTATGGCTACACCTTC

size: few
D: TRBD1
V: TRBV27
J: TRBJ2-3
CDR3: CASSVDRGSRDTQYF
DNA: TGTGCCAGCAGTGTTGACAGGGGGTCCAGGGATACGCAGTATTTT

size: many
D: TRBD1
V: TRBV10-2
J: TRBJ2-2
CDR3: CASSGTGVNTGELFF
DNA: TGCGCCAGCAGTGGAACAGGGGTTAACACCGGGGAGCTGTTTTTT

size: NA
D: NA
V: TRBV28
J: TRBJ1-2
CDR3: CASSPFVGGFIGYTF
DNA: TGTGCCAGCAGCCCATTCGTCGGGGGCTTTATCGGCTACACCTTC

size: many
D: NA
V: TRBV20-1
J: TRBJ2-5
CDR3: CSARDTGGARGETQYF
DNA: TGCAGTGCTAGAGATACGGGCGGGGCCCGAGGGGAGACCCAGTACTTC

size: NA
D: TRBD1
V: TRBV15
J: TRBJ2-1
CDR3: CATSRAQGGENEQFF
DNA: TGTGCCACCAGCAGAGCGCAAGGGGGCGAAAATGAGCAGTTCTTC

size: many
D: NA
V: TRBV12-3/TRBV12-4
J: TRBJ1-1
CDR3: CASSWTVNTEAFF
DNA: TGTGCCAGCAGCTGGACGGTGAACACTGAAGCTTTCTTT

size: NA
D: NA
V: TRBV20-1
J: TRBJ2-1
CDR3: CSTGSINEQFF
DNA: TGCAGTACCGGGTCAATCAATGAGCAGTTCTTC

size: NA
D: NA
V: TRBV5-1
J: TRBJ2-7
CDR3: CASSSWRDKDFYEQYF
DNA: TGCGCCAGCAGTTCCTGGAGGGACAAGGATTTTTACGAGCAGTACTTC

size: many
D: TRBD2
V: TRBV28
J: TRBJ2-7
CDR3: CASSTGLAGNYEQYF
DNA: TGTGCCAGCAGCACCGGACTAGCGGGAAATTACGAGCAGTACTTC

size: many
D: NA
V: TRBV19
J: TRBJ2-6
CDR3: CASHIGGGRARAGANVLTF
DNA: TGTGCCAGCCACATAGGGGGTGGCAGGGCAAGAGCTGGGGCCAACGTCCTGACTTTC

size: many
D: NA
V: TRBV10-2
J: TRBJ2-1
CDR3: CASRTLGSSYNEQFF
DNA: TGCGCCAGCAGGACGCTAGGGAGCTCCTACAATGAGCAGTTCTTC

size: many
D: NA
V: TRBV30
J: TRBJ2-3
CDR3: CASSTGTKDTQYF
DNA: TGTGCCTCCTCAACTGGGACCAAAGATACGCAGTATTTT

size: many
D: NA
V: TRBV7-6
J: TRBJ2-1
CDR3: CASSLVPEGGDEQFF
DNA: TGTGCCAGCAGCTTAGTTCCAGAAGGGGGGGATGAGCAGTTCTTC

size: many
D: NA
V: TRBV14
J: TRBJ2-7
CDR3: CASSQGYHEQYF
DNA: TGTGCCAGCAGCCAAGGCTATCACGAGCAGTACTTC